This T cell receptor (beta chain) was identified in a study of blood T cell repertoires in COVID-19. Original methodology: Amplification of reference gene primers was used by the study to estimate nucleated cell counts. Some clones are missing from TCRdb's copy, which holds only in-frame ones; the method was immunoSEQ multiplex PCR. V and J calls and clone size come straight from that table; D and trimming were deduced from the DNA. The sample has about 90,000 clones; 80% to 85% are singletons. This CDR3 has 15 amino acids. J gave up 2 bases and V 0 bases, and 3 bases lay outside the gene matches. Germline assignment: CDR1 MGHRA and CDR2 YSYEKL.

Sequenced: peripheral blood. The V gene is TRBV4-1, the J gene TRBJ2-5, with 7 nucleotides matching TRBD2. The sequence came from a man aged 60 to 69 with acute or convalescent COVID-19. The CDR3 reads CASSQDNGGQETQYF. The CDR3 DNA sequence: TGCGCCAGCAGCCAAGACAACGGGGGGCAAGAGACCCAGTACTTC.